Each of the 27 T cell receptor beta chains below was sequenced from the same sample in a study of shared clonotypes between healthy human individuals. Assay: immunoSEQ multiplex PCR; the TCRdb copy retains only in-frame clones and omits some. The table includes some 800,000 clones, more than 85% detected once. CD8 cells classed as naive were CD45RO-negative and positively selected for CCR7, excluding terminally differentiated effector memory CD45RA+ cells. The sequenced sample consisted of naive CD8+ T cells sorted from blood. The receptors were sampled from a man aged 25-40 years in good health.

The V gene is TRBV18, the J gene TRBJ1-1, with a tentative D call TRBD1 (5 bases). CDR3 length: 14 residues. Trimming removed 5 bases from V and 1 base from J, with 11 bases in between. Germline CDR1 is KGHSH and CDR2 is LQKENI. CDR3 nucleotides: TGTGCCAGCTCAGGGGGAACAGGGAACACTGAAGCTTTCTTT. Its translation: CASSGGTGNTEAFF.

Worth noting for this clone: With a far larger clone one base away, a read error is the likely cause. Other DNA variants within this sample encode the same CDR3. V is TRBV6-5 and J is TRBJ2-7, with D perhaps assigned TRBD1 or TRBD2 (5 bases each). Germline values: CDR1 MNHEY, CDR2 SVGAGI. Deletions cut 6 bases from V and 0 bases from J, with 6 bases between. The CDR3 is 12 amino acids. Here the CDR3 reads CASRGVSYEQYF. The DNA of the CDR3 is TGTGCCAGCAGGGGGGTCTCCTACGAGCAGTACTTC.

The chain links TRBV2 to TRBJ2-7; either TRBD1 or TRBD2 may supply D (5 bases each). This CDR3 region has 17 residues. The V and J ends lost 4 bases and 0 bases respectively, with 19 bases between them. Germline V gene data show CDR1 as SNHLY and CDR2 as FYNNEI. CDR3 bases: TGTGCCAGCAGTGGCAGGGCATCGGGAACAAACTCCTACGAGCAGTACTTC. It is translated as CASSGRASGTNSYEQYF.

The chain uses TRBV28 and TRBJ1-2; D perhaps matches TRBD1 (6 bases). V was cut by 2 bases and J by 2 bases, with 12 bases left in between. The CDR3 runs to 15 residues. Looked up from germline, CDR1 is MDHEN and CDR2 is SYDVKM. CDR3 nucleotide sequence: TGTGCCAGCAGTTTAACAGGGTTGTCCAACTATGGCTACACCTTC. This codes for CASSLTGLSNYGYTF.

The chain recombines TRBV6-5 with TRBJ2-3, with 7 bases lining up with TRBD2. The CDR3 is 15 amino acids. Germline CDR1 MNHEY, CDR2 SVGAGI. J was trimmed by 2 bases and V by 8 bases; bases with no gene match: 10. CDR3 protein: CASLGSAGTTDTQYF. In DNA, the CDR3 is TGTGCCAGCCTTGGTTCAGCGGGAACCACAGATACGCAGTATTTT.

This clone was found once. Here the CDR3 reads CASSRGFTDTQYF. The CDR3 coding sequence is TGCGCCAGCAGTCGGGGGTTCACAGATACGCAGTATTTT. This chain connects TRBV5-1 to TRBJ2-3; possible D gene TRBD2, 6 bases. Deletions cut 5 bases from V and 2 bases from J, with 9 bases between. The germline V gene encodes CDR1 SGHRS and CDR2 YFSETQ. The CDR3 covers 13 residues.

The rearrangement joins TRBV7-9 to TRBJ2-4, with 7 nucleotides matching TRBD1. The CDR3 totals 17 residues. V shed 2 bases and J 6 bases; nucleotides not matched to a gene: 13. Per germline, CDR1 SEHNR and CDR2 FQNEAQ (reference sequence). The CDR3 loop reads CASSLSSLGTELNIQYF. The CDR3 DNA reads TGTGCCAGCAGCTTAAGCAGCCTGGGGACAGAGTTAAACATTCAGTACTTC.

The rearrangement uses TRBV6-4 and TRBJ2-2; a possible D gene is TRBD1 (6 bases). CDR3 size: 16 residues. V shed 3 bases and J shed 5 bases, with 16 bases lying between them. Germline V CDR1 and CDR2: MRHNA, SNTAGT. The CDR3 DNA reads as TGTGCCAGCAGTGAGAATCTCAAGGGGGAGACCGGGGAGCTGTTTTTT. It translates to CASSENLKGETGELFF.

A remark on this clone: A far larger clone is off by one base, so a read error is likely. Other DNA sequences within the sample encode an identical CDR3. The chain combines TRBV19 with TRBJ2-1; D ambiguous. This CDR3 has 13 amino acids. Trimming removed 5 bases at V and 0 bases at J, with 5 bases between. CDR1 is LNHDA and CDR2 is SQIVND in the germline V gene (reference sequence). CDR3 region: CASSESSYNEQFF. DNA of the CDR3: TGTGCCAGTAGTGAGAGCTCCTACAATGAGCAGTTCTTC.

The chain joins TRBV11-3 to TRBJ2-6, with a weak D call TRBD1 (5 bases). Germline loops: CDR1 SGHNT, CDR2 YENEEA. The CDR3 runs to 15 residues. V lost 3 bases to trimming and J lost 0 bases, with 6 bases between them. Written as DNA, the CDR3 is TGTGCCAGCAGCTTCAGGGACTCTGGGGCCAACGTCCTGACTTTC. Translating gives CASSFRDSGANVLTF.

Concerning this clone: This may be a read error: a much more frequent sequence differs by one nucleotide. Other DNA sequences from this sample encode an identical CDR3 as well. The chain employs TRBV27 and TRBJ2-7, with D perhaps being TRBD1 or TRBD2 (5 bases each). Germline assignment: CDR1 MNHEY and CDR2 SMNVEV (reference sequence). V lost 3 bases, J lost 5 bases, and 8 bases lay in between. The CDR3 totals 12 residues. The CDR3, as DNA: TGTGCCAGCAGTTTGTTGGGGGACGAGCAGTACTTC. Protein product: CASSLLGDEQYF.

The chain couples TRBV5-8 to TRBJ2-7, with D perhaps given as TRBD1 or TRBD2 (5 bases each). Trimming took off 0 bases at V and 5 bases at J, with 12 bases between the two ends. The germline V gene has CDR1 SGHTS and CDR2 YDEGEE. The CDR3 covers 14 residues. The CDR3 sequence: CASSLGQSRDEQYF. The CDR3, as DNA: TGTGCCAGCAGCTTGGGACAGTCGCGGGACGAGCAGTACTTC.

The sample holds one count of this clone. The chain is built from TRBV27 and TRBJ2-7; D gene unclear. Trimming took 3 bases from V and 6 from J, leaving 15 bases between them. This CDR3 region has 14 residues. Germline V gives CDR1 MNHEY, CDR2 SMNVEV (reference sequence). CDR3 sequence (DNA): TGTGCCAGCAGTTTTAGTACTAAAGGAAGCGAGCAGTACTTC. It yields the protein CASSFSTKGSEQYF.

This rearrangement joins TRBV6-4 to TRBJ2-3; D call uncertain. The length of the CDR3 is 14 residues. CDR1 is MRHNA, CDR2 SNTAGT, per germline. V was pared by 0 bases and J by 4 bases, with 8 bases between. The CDR3 here is CASSDSLPPDTQYF. The CDR3 DNA reads as TGTGCCAGCAGTGACTCCTTGCCCCCAGATACGCAGTATTTT.

This clone was found once. The chain carries TRBV27 and TRBJ1-2; 8 bases line up with TRBD1. The CDR3 spans 15 residues. J was trimmed by 5 bases and V by 5 bases; bases with no gene match: 10. Germline V gene lookup returns CDR1 MNHEY and CDR2 SMNVEV (reference sequence). The CDR3 reads CASSPDRGHIYGYTF. The CDR3 bases are TGTGCCAGCAGTCCCGACAGGGGTCATATTTATGGCTACACCTTC.

In its sample, this clone was seen a few times. The chain uses TRBV19 and TRBJ2-1, with a possible D match to TRBD2 (7 bases). The germline V gene has CDR1 LNHDA and CDR2 SQIVND (reference sequence). The CDR3 loop spans 16 amino acids. Trimming took 5 bases from V and 1 from J, leaving 15 bases between them. CDR3 DNA: TGTGCCAGTAGTTGGGCCGGGGGGCGATCCTACAATGAGCAGTTCTTC. This codes for CASSWAGGRSYNEQFF.

This chain joins TRBV27 and TRBJ1-5; 10 bases map to TRBD1. The length of the CDR3 is 15 residues. V lost 5 bases, J lost 4 bases, and 5 bases stayed unmatched. CDR1 and CDR2 (germline): MNHEY, SMNVEV (reference sequence). The CDR3 spells CASSRLDRGNQPQHF. In DNA, the CDR3 is TGTGCCAGCAGTAGATTGGACAGGGGGAATCAGCCCCAGCATTTT.

The J gene is TRBJ1-1, the V gene TRBV27; D not certain. Germline V gene lookup returns CDR1 MNHEY and CDR2 SMNVEV (reference sequence). The CDR3 covers 14 residues. Trimming took 1 base from V and 5 from J, leaving 11 bases between them. The CDR3 DNA is TGTGCCAGCAGTTTATTTAAGGGTGGGACTGAAGCTTTCTTT. This sequence encodes CASSLFKGGTEAFF.

V gene TRBV7-6 combines with J gene TRBJ2-7; D is possibly TRBD1 (6 bases). In germline, CDR1 is SGHVS, CDR2 FNYEAQ. This CDR3 is 14 amino acids long. V was shortened by 2 bases and J by 3 bases, with 11 bases between the two germline ends. The DNA for the CDR3 is TGTGCCAGCAGCTTAACAGGGAACATCTACGAGCAGTACTTC. It encodes CASSLTGNIYEQYF. Full variable domain (outside the CDR3, taken from reference TRBV7-6 and TRBJ2-7): GAGVSQSPRYKVTKRGQDVALRCDPISGHVSLYWYRQALGQGPEFLTYFNYEAQQDKSGLPNDRFSAERPEGSISTLTIQRTEQRDSAMYRCASSLTGNIYEQYFGPGTRLTVT.

The chain employs TRBV7-9 and TRBJ2-1; maybe TRBD2 (5 bases). With 1 base removed from V and 0 bases from J, the gap between germline ends came to 16 bases. Germline CDR1 reads SEHNR; CDR2 reads FQNEAQ (reference sequence). This CDR3 spans 18 amino acids. This CDR3 reads CASSLDGGISSSYNEQFF. The CDR3 nucleotides are TGTGCCAGCAGCTTAGATGGAGGTATTTCAAGCTCCTACAATGAGCAGTTCTTC.

This clone was found a few times. The chain couples TRBV10-2 to TRBJ2-1, with TRBD2 matching over 11 bases. The CDR3 loop spans 14 amino acids. V shed 11 bases and J 6 bases; nucleotides not matched to a gene: 9. Per germline, CDR1 WSHSY and CDR2 SAAADI. CDR3 region: CAAHPLAGGNEQFF. In DNA, the CDR3 is TGCGCCGCTCACCCGCTAGCGGGAGGCAATGAGCAGTTCTTC.

The chain is built from TRBV23-1 and TRBJ1-4; 9 bases are shared with TRBD1. TRBV23-1 is labeled an ORF, and its function is uncertain. The ends lost 6 bases at V and 7 bases at J; junction bases unmatched: 3. This CDR3 comprises 13 residues. The CDR3 region is CASSDRGIEKLFF. The CDR3, as DNA: TGCGCCAGCAGCGACAGGGGGATTGAAAAACTGTTTTTT.

This clone occurred once. The CDR3 is CASSLLGLSYEQYF. In DNA, the CDR3 is TGTGCCAGCAGCCTTTTGGGGCTATCCTACGAGCAGTACTTC. V is TRBV11-1 and J is TRBJ2-7; D might be TRBD1 (5 bases). The CDR3 is made up of 14 amino acids. Trimming pared 5 bases from V and 1 base from J, leaving 12 bases between. CDR1 and CDR2 from the germline V gene are SGHAT and FQDESV (reference sequence).

The chain is built from TRBV7-9 and TRBJ2-5; TRBD2 aligns across 14 bases. V dropped 3 bases and J dropped 3; count of bases not matched to a gene: 0. CDR1 is SEHNR, CDR2 FQNEAQ, per germline (reference sequence). The CDR3 totals 15 residues. The CDR3 protein is CASSLGLAGEETQYF. DNA for the CDR3: TGTGCCAGCAGCTTGGGACTAGCGGGAGAAGAGACCCAGTACTTC.

This rearrangement joins TRBV27 to TRBJ1-1, with D possibly TRBD1 on 6 matching bases. The V end lost 9 bases, the J end lost 0 bases, and 11 bases lay between the germline ends. The V gene's germline CDR1 is MNHEY and CDR2 SMNVEV (reference sequence). The CDR3 runs to 13 residues. CDR3 amino acids: CASTTGMNTEAFF. The CDR3 nucleotides are TGTGCCAGTACTACAGGGATGAACACTGAAGCTTTCTTT.

The chain links TRBV4-3 to TRBJ1-4, with 7 bases matching TRBD1. V shed 0 bases, J shed 5 bases, and the junction held 3 bases outside the gene matches. CDR1 is LGHNA, CDR2 YSLEER, per germline. CDR3 length: 15 amino acids. This CDR3 is CASSQDGTENEKLFF. As DNA, the CDR3 is TGCGCCAGCAGCCAAGACGGGACAGAGAATGAAAAACTGTTTTTT.

As to this clone: The sample holds other DNA sequences that translate to the same CDR3. The chain is built from TRBV5-1 and TRBJ2-7; D possibly corresponds to TRBD1 (5 bases). The CDR3 has 15 residues. Germline assignment: CDR1 SGHRS and CDR2 YFSETQ. V shed 3 bases and J shed 2 bases, with 15 bases lying between them. The CDR3 sequence: CASSSLNQGTYEQYF. CDR3 sequence (DNA): TGCGCCAGCAGCTCTCTTAATCAGGGAACCTACGAGCAGTACTTC.